Listed here is a single T cell receptor beta chain. Its cognate antigen has yet to be identified. The sample holds no much larger clone one base away, and base qualities are not on file. The sample belongs to a study of spatial heterogeneity in lung cancer (dated by TCRdb to about 2019). Describing the broader study: Samples were obtained from fewer than 80 patients with early-stage, untreated non-small cell lung cancer from the lung TRACERx cohort. At surgery, over 200 tumor regions, 63 to 70 matched nontumor lung samples and about 56 PBMC samples were TCR-sequenced for both alpha and beta chains. TCR repertoire features were related to nonsynonymous mutation counts determined by whole-exome sequencing of tumor tissue. Beta-chain transcripts were consistently detected in greater numbers than alpha-chain transcripts, which likely reflects a higher abundance of beta-chain transcripts. Follow-up PBMC samples were sequenced whenever available, and the median time to follow-up was roughly two years after resection. In the raw uncorrected reads, each unique combination of TCR and UMI appeared more than ten times on average. The study quantitatively compared TCR alpha and beta repertoires across multiple tumor regions, matched nontumor lung and blood in non-small cell lung cancer.

Libraries were prepared through 5' RACE. TCRdb shows the sequencer as NextSeq 500. To allow correction of PCR and sequencing errors, the TCR library protocol tagged every TCR cDNA molecule with a unique molecular identifier. From the authors' description of their analysis: TCR identification, UMI-based error correction and CDR3 extraction were performed with Decombinator tools. TCRs above a frequency of 2 per 1,000, corresponding to the top 1% of the tumor frequency distribution, were defined as expanded. Renyi diversity was calculated using the R vegan package after each repertoire was subsampled 100 times to 5,000 TCRs. CDR3 similarity networks were constructed using string-kernel similarity of amino acid triplets, with links drawn between CDR3s whose pairwise similarity was above 0.82. Using fastp trimming at Q25 and MiXCR clonotype assembly, TCRdb reanalyzed the public sequencing data and kept in-frame beta chains. Rows with one shared CDR3 protein collapse into an entry with the most common genes and DNA. The V and J calls were determined by TCRdb, not by the authors. Present in this sample are about 120,000 distinct CDR3 sequences, 9.5% to 15% of which were seen just once. Around 16% of the sample goes to the ten largest clones.

At the junction V is shortened by 6 bases and J by 4 bases; bases outside the gene matches: 8. Per the germline V gene, SGHTA is the CDR1 and FQGNSA is the CDR2. The CDR3, from cysteine to phenylalanine, totals 15 residues. Here the CDR3 DNA is all that survives: 45 bases in frame from base 1. This specimen's time point label, per the study, means: blood at routine non-recurrence follow-up after resection. Without any cell sorting, TCR sequencing was performed on whole RNA extracted either from tumor and nontumor lung tissue or from cryopreserved PBMC samples. A patient was chosen for TCR sequencing only when enough RNA was available from at least two tumor regions. What the research found in general, with its limitations: Confirming at a functional level the hypothesis that regional TCRs recognize regional mutations was considered to require additional single-cell paired TCR alpha and beta sequencing. Ubiquitous expanded tumor TCRs showed up in blood more often at tumor resection than at routine follow-up. Only 15 or so patients were included in the comparisons of baseline and follow-up blood repertoires.

The receptor was derived from a male donor with early-stage non-small cell lung cancer. This specimen consisted of PBMCs, obtained at follow-up. The chain is assembled from TRBV7-2 and TRBJ1-4; 7 of the junction bases match TRBD1. The nucleotide sequence is TGTGCCAGCAGTGGGGACAGCGGAAGTAATGAAAAACTGTTTTTT. Translated, this is CASSGDSGSNEKLFF.